This TCR beta chain was captured by sequencing in a study of T cell changes during pregnancy in multiple sclerosis. Germline CDR1 and CDR2: MNHNY and SVGAGI (reference sequence). Trimming removed 11 bases at V and 5 bases at J, with 15 bases between. The CDR3 is 12 amino acids. The table came from immunoSEQ multiplex PCR; TCRdb's copy has only in-frame clones and leaves some out. The profile shows under 85,000 clones, around nine tenths of them singletons. The sequences come from peripheral blood, collected in the third trimester of pregnancy. The genes are TRBV6-6 and TRBJ1-1; tentatively, D is TRBD1 (5 bases). The receptor's source is a female donor in good health, enrolled as a control in a pregnancy study. The CDR3 spells CAARRGDTEAFF. CDR3 bases: TGTGCCGCCCGGCGGGGGGATACTGAAGCTTTCTTT.